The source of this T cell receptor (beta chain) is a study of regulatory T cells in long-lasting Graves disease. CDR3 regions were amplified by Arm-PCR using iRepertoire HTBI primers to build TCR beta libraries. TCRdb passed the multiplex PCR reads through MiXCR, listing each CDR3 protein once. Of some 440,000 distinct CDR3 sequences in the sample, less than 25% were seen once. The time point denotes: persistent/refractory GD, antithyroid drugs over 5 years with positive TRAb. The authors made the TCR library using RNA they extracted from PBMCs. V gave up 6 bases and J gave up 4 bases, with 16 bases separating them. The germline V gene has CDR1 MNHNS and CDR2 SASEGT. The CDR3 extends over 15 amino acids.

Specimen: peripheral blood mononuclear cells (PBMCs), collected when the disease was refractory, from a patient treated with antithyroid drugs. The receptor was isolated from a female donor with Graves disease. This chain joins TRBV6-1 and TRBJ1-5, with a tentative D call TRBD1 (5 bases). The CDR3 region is CASRGPVQANQPQHF. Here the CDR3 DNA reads TGTGCCAGCAGGGGCCCTGTACAGGCTAATCAGCCCCAGCATTTT.